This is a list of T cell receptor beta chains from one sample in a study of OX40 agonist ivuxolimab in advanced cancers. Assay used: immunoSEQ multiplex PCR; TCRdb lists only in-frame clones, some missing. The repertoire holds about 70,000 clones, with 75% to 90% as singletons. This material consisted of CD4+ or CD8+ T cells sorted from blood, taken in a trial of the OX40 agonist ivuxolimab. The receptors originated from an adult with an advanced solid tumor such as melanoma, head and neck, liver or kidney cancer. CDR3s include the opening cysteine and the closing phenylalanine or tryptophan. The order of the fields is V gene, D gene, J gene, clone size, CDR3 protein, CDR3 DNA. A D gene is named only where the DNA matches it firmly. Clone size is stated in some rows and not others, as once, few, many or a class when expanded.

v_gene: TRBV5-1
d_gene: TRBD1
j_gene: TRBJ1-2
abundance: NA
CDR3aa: CASSLQQGAGYGYTF
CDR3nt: TGCGCCAGCAGCCTACAACAGGGGGCAGGGTATGGCTACACCTTC

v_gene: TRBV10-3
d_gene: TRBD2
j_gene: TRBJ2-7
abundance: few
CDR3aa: CATAGLGPYEQYF
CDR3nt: TGTGCCACCGCGGGACTAGGCCCCTACGAGCAGTACTTC

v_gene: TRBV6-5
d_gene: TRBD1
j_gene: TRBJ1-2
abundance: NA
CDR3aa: CASSSDREIGYTF
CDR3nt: TGTGCCAGCAGCTCGGACAGGGAGATTGGCTACACCTTC

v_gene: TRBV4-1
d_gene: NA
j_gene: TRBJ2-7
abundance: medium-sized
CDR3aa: CASSQGYDYEQYF
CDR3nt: TGCGCCAGCAGCCAAGGGTATGACTACGAGCAGTACTTC

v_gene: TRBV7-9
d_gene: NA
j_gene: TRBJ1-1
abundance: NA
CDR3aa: CASSQMGRSEAFF
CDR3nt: TGTGCCAGCAGCCAGATGGGGAGGTCTGAAGCTTTCTTT

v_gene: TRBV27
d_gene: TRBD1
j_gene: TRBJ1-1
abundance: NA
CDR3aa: CASSRTGGNTEAFF
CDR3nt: TGTGCCAGCAGTAGAACAGGGGGGAACACTGAAGCTTTCTTT

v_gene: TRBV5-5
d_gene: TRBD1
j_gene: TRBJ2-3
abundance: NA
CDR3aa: CASSLTIQGVDTQYF
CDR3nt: TGTGCCAGCAGCTTGACGATACAGGGGGTAGATACGCAGTATTTT

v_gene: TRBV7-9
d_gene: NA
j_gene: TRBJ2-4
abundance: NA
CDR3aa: CASSLFGIEGKNIQYF
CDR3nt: TGTGCCAGCAGCTTATTCGGGATTGAGGGCAAAAACATTCAGTACTTC

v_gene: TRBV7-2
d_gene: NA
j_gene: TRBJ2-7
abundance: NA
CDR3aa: CASSLQGSHEQYF
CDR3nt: TGTGCCAGCAGCCTACAGGGTTCCCACGAGCAGTACTTC

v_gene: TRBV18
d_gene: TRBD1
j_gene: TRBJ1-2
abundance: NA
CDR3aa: CASSLQGATYGYTF
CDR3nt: TGTGCCAGCTCCTTACAGGGGGCGACCTATGGCTACACCTTC

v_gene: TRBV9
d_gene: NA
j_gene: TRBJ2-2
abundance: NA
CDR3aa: CASSVLGTAGELFF
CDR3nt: TGTGCCAGCAGCGTTCTTGGGACGGCCGGGGAGCTGTTTTTT

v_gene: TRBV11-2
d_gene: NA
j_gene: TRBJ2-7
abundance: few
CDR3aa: CASSNYHEQYF
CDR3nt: TGTGCCAGCAGCAATTATCACGAGCAGTACTTC

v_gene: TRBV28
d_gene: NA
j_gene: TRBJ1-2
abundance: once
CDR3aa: CATTPPEPRGYTF
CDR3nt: TGTGCCACCACCCCCCCCGAACCGAGGGGCTACACCTTC

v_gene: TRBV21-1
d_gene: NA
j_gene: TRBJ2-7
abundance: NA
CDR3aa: CASSSGTPRTYEQYF
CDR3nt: TGTGCCAGCAGTTCCGGGACACCTAGGACCTACGAGCAGTACTTC

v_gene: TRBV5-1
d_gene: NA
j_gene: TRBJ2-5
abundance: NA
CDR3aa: CASSQQGSEETQYF
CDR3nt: TGCGCCAGCAGTCAACAGGGCAGTGAGGAGACCCAGTACTTC

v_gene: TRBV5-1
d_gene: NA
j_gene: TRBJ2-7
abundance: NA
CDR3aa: CASSRGTSDYEQYF
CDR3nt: TGCGCCAGCAGCCGAGGGACGTCCGACTACGAGCAGTACTTC

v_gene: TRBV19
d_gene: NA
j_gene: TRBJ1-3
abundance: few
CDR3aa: CASTTTAAVSGNTIYF
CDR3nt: TGTGCCAGTACCACTACGGCCGCAGTCTCTGGAAACACCATATATTTT

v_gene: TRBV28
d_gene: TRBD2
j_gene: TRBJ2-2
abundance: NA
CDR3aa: CASSSGTSGTGELFF
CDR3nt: TGTGCCAGCAGCTCCGGGACTAGCGGTACCGGGGAGCTGTTTTTT

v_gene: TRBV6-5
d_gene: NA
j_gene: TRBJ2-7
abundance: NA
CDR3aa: CASSSPGAPYEQYF
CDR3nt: TGTGCCAGCAGTTCCCCGGGGGCTCCCTACGAGCAGTACTTC

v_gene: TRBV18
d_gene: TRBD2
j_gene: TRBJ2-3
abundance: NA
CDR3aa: CASSPLLAGGARTDTQYF
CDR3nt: TGTGCCAGCTCACCCCTACTAGCGGGGGGGGCGAGGACAGATACGCAGTATTTT

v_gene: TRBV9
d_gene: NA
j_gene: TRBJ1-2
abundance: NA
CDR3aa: CASSGNKQGGGYGYTF
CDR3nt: TGTGCCAGCAGCGGAAATAAACAGGGAGGCGGCTATGGCTACACCTTC

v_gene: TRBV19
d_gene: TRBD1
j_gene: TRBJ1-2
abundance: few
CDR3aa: CASSLGGHGYGYTF
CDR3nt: TGTGCCAGTAGTTTAGGGGGCCACGGCTATGGCTACACCTTC

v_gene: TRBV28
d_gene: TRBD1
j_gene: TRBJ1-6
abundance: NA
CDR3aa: CASRYPGTGASPLHF
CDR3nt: TGTGCCAGCAGATACCCAGGGACAGGGGCTTCACCCCTCCACTTT

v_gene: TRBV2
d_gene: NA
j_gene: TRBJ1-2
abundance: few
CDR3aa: CASSEILIHGYTF
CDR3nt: TGTGCCAGCAGTGAAATCCTTATCCATGGCTACACCTTC

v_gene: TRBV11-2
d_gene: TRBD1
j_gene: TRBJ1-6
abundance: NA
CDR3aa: CASSFRDSRNSPLHF
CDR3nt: TGTGCCAGCAGCTTCCGGGACAGTAGAAATTCACCCCTCCACTTT

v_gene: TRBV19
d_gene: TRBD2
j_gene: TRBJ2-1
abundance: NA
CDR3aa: CASSMLGTSAYNEQFF
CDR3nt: TGTGCCAGTAGTATGTTAGGGACTAGCGCATACAATGAGCAGTTCTTC